Below are 14 T cell receptor beta chains sequenced from a single sample in a study of cytomegalovirus exposure and HLA in healthy donors. The PCR contained 60 Vbeta and 13 Jbeta primers. Repertoires were generated with immunoSEQ multiplex PCR, while TCRdb's copy carries only in-frame clones and drops some. The sample lists around 140,000 clones, 78% occurring once. Specimen: PBMCs. The receptor set was obtained from a young woman in good health and CMV-seronegative.

V and J are TRBV2 and TRBJ2-2; D is ambiguous. V lost 6 bases to trimming and J lost 0 bases, with 8 bases between them. The CDR3 is 14 amino acids. Germline V lookup: CDR1 SNHLY, CDR2 FYNNEI. The CDR3 DNA follows: TGTGCCAGCAGAGCTCTAACGAACACCGGGGAGCTGTTTTTT. Translation gives CASRALTNTGELFF.

The sample holds one count of this clone. The V gene is TRBV10-3, the J gene TRBJ1-1; D might be TRBD1 (6 bases). CDR3 length equals 14 residues. The germline V gene encodes CDR1 ENHRY and CDR2 SYGVKD. V was clipped by 4 bases and J by 6 bases, with 15 bases between them. The CDR3 here is CAISARGSDPEAFF. CDR3 nucleotides: TGTGCCATCAGTGCTAGGGGGAGCGATCCTGAAGCTTTCTTT.

This clone was seen a handful of times. This chain uses TRBV2 with TRBJ1-1, with D perhaps TRBD1 (5 bases). Between the trimmed V and J ends, which lost 3 bases and 6 bases, there was a span of 8 bases. The CDR3 has 12 residues. Per the germline V gene, CDR1 is SNHLY and CDR2 is FYNNEI. The CDR3 nucleotides are TGTGCCAGCAGTGACAGGGAACCTGAAGCTTTCTTT. Translated: CASSDREPEAFF. The full variable domain, with the rest looked up from reference TRBV2 and TRBJ1-1, is EPEVTQTPSHQVTQMGQEVILRCVPISNHLYFYWYRQILGQKVEFLVSFYNNEISEKSEIFDDQFSVERPDGSNFTLKIRSTKLEDSAMYFCASSDREPEAFFGQGTRLTVV.

This clone was counted once. V and J are TRBV18 and TRBJ2-7, with 11 positions matching TRBD1. From germline, CDR1 is KGHSH and CDR2 LQKENI. Trimming cost V 3 bases and J 6 bases; bases outside gene matches: 4. CDR3 size: 14 residues. CDR3 loop: CASSPGTGGGEQYF. As DNA, the CDR3 is TGTGCCAGCTCACCCGGGACAGGGGGTGGCGAGCAGTACTTC.

For this clone: Other nucleotide sequences in the sample specify the same CDR3. V is TRBV5-1 and J is TRBJ2-7, with TRBD1 matching 7 bases. The CDR3 covers 12 residues. Germline CDR1 is SGHRS and CDR2 is YFSETQ. V trimming: 4 bases; J trimming: 4 bases; junction bases outside the gene matches: 2. CDR3 amino acids: CASSLDRYEQYF. CDR3 DNA: TGCGCCAGCAGCCTGGACAGGTACGAGCAGTACTTC.

Turning to this clone: At one of its ends the junction is not consistent with the germline gene, which may arise from a read error. J is TRBJ1-1 and V is TRBV7-9; no firm D call. CDR3 size: 15 residues. Germline CDR1 is SEHNR and CDR2 is FQNEAQ (reference sequence). The CDR3 loop reads CAGSFSGNWNTEAFF. In nucleotides, the CDR3 is TGTGCCGGCAGCTTTTCGGGGAACTGGAACACTGAAGCTTTCTTT. Complete variable domain (other parts from reference TRBV7-9 and TRBJ1-1): DTGVSQNPRHKITKRGQNVTFRCDPISEHNRLYWYRQTLGQGPEFLTYFQNEAQLEKSRLLSDRFSAERPKGSFSTLEIQRTEQGDSAMYLCAGSFSGNWNTEAFFGQGTRLTVV.

This rearrangement joins TRBV7-9 to TRBJ1-2, with TRBD1 identical over 7 bases. The V and J ends lost 5 bases and 6 bases, in that order; junction bases with no gene match: 6. CDR3 length: 13 residues. Germline V gives CDR1 SEHNR, CDR2 FQNEAQ (reference sequence). Here the CDR3 DNA reads TGTGCCAGCAGCGCGACAGGGAGAAATGGCTACACCTTC. It translates to CASSATGRNGYTF.

The V call is TRBV11-2, the J call TRBJ2-7, with a tentative D call TRBD2 (5 bases). The CDR3 consists of 14 residues. The germline CDR1 and CDR2 sequences are SGHAT and FQNNGV. The germline V and J ends were trimmed by 2 bases and 3 bases, with 11 bases remaining between them. CDR3: CASSLLTSGYEQYF. The CDR3 DNA is TGTGCCAGCAGCTTACTAACTAGTGGCTACGAGCAGTACTTC.

This clone turned up a few times. The chain joins TRBV5-1 to TRBJ2-7, with 8 bases aligning to TRBD2. The V segment lost 1 base and the J segment 5 bases; nucleotides outside the gene matches: 11. CDR3 length: 16 amino acids. The germline CDR1 and CDR2 sequences are SGHRS and YFSETQ. The DNA of the CDR3 is TGCGCCAGCAGCTTGATAACGGGAGGGCCCTTACACGAGCAGTACTTC. This translates into CASSLITGGPLHEQYF.

This chain uses TRBV2 with TRBJ2-7; 7 nucleotides match TRBD1. There are 14 residues in the CDR3. From germline, CDR1 is SNHLY and CDR2 FYNNEI. With V trimmed by 6 bases and J by 4 bases, 9 bases remained unmatched. CDR3 sequence: CASRLRQGDYEQYF. The CDR3 DNA sequence: TGTGCCAGCAGGCTACGACAGGGAGATTACGAGCAGTACTTC.

This clone is categorized as medium-sized. The chain combines TRBV5-4 with TRBJ2-1, with D possibly being TRBD2 (5 bases). The V and J ends lost 3 bases and 1 base respectively, with 14 bases between them. The germline CDR1 and CDR2 sequences are SGHNT and YYREEE (reference sequence). The CDR3 consists of 16 residues. The CDR3 coding sequence is TGTGCCAGCAGCTCCGCCGGGATCACATCCTACAATGAGCAGTTCTTC. Translation: CASSSAGITSYNEQFF.

The genes are TRBV5-1 and TRBJ1-1; D ambiguous. The ends were cut back, 0 bases at V and 7 bases at J, with 7 bases in the middle. The germline V gene has CDR1 SGHRS and CDR2 YFSETQ. CDR3 length: 12 residues. In DNA form, the CDR3 reads TGCGCCAGCAGCTTGGAGGCGGGTGAAGCTTTCTTT. This translates into CASSLEAGEAFF.

The chain has TRBV30 and TRBJ2-7, with D possibly TRBD1 on 6 matching bases. Germline CDR1 is GTSNPN and CDR2 is SVGIG (reference sequence). Between the trimmed V and J ends, which lost 1 base and 4 bases, there was a span of 11 bases. The CDR3 length is 13 residues. CDR3 bases: TGTGCCTGGAGTGCCGACAGGATTTACGAGCAGTACTTC. It is translated as CAWSADRIYEQYF.

The chain carries TRBV10-1 and TRBJ1-1, with TRBD1 matching 10 bases. After removal of 0 bases from V and 5 bases from J, the junction contained 6 bases not matched to a gene. Germline V lookup: CDR1 WNHNN, CDR2 SYGVQD (reference sequence). There are 16 residues in the CDR3. CDR3 nucleotides: TGCGCCAGCAGTGAGTCGATGGGACAGGGGTGGACTGAAGCTTTCTTT. Amino acids: CASSESMGQGWTEAFF.